This is a list of T cell receptor beta chains from one sample in a study of patients and donors after allogeneic stem cell transplantation. Each CDR3 protein gets one entry after TCRdb re-called the RT-PCR reads with MiXCR. The sample includes roughly 230,000 distinct CDR3 sequences, 12% to 15% of them seen just once. The specimen sequenced was blood, either unsorted or a sorted T cell fraction (not recorded which). These receptors were collected from a human donor who was either an allogeneic HSCT recipient or a stem cell or donor lymphocyte infusion donor (not recorded which). It is not recorded whose cells these are; they may come from a transplant donor. Both conserved end residues are part of each CDR3. The D gene is left open where the match is weak. Some rows have no size entry. The others give once, few or many, or a class for an expanded clone.

j_gene: TRBJ2-7; d_gene: TRBD2; len: 18; v_gene: TRBV5-1; abundance: few; CDR3aa: CASSLGWTSSKSLYEQYF; CDR3nt: TGCGCCAGCAGCTTGGGGTGGACTAGCTCTAAGTCTCTCTACGAGCAGTACTTC
j_gene: TRBJ1-2; d_gene: TRBD1; len: 13; v_gene: TRBV5-1; abundance: many; CDR3aa: CASSTGQGYGYTF; CDR3nt: TGCGCCAGCAGCACCGGACAGGGCTATGGCTACACCTTC
j_gene: TRBJ1-1; d_gene: TRBD1; len: 17; v_gene: TRBV27; abundance: .; CDR3aa: CASSPPHQGVRNTEAFF; CDR3nt: TGTGCCAGCAGTCCCCCACACCAGGGGGTAAGAAACACTGAAGCTTTCTTT
j_gene: TRBJ2-1; d_gene: TRBD2; len: 15; v_gene: TRBV3-1; abundance: many; CDR3aa: CASSQVGSGNNEQFF; CDR3nt: TGTGCCAGCAGCCAAGTCGGTAGCGGGAACAATGAGCAGTTCTTC
j_gene: TRBJ2-5; d_gene: .; len: 14; v_gene: TRBV9; abundance: .; CDR3aa: CASSSNRGQETQYF; CDR3nt: TGTGCCAGCAGCTCTAACCGGGGACAAGAGACCCAGTACTTC
j_gene: TRBJ2-7; d_gene: .; len: 16; v_gene: TRBV5-6; abundance: .; CDR3aa: CASSRYTLTGVYEQYF; CDR3nt: TGTGCCAGCAGCCGCTATACCTTAACGGGAGTCTACGAGCAGTACTTC
j_gene: TRBJ2-1; d_gene: .; len: 14; v_gene: TRBV27; abundance: many; CDR3aa: CASSFWSLDNEQFF; CDR3nt: TGTGCCAGCAGTTTTTGGAGTCTCGACAATGAGCAGTTCTTC
j_gene: TRBJ2-7; d_gene: .; len: 15; v_gene: TRBV6-1; abundance: few; CDR3aa: CASSEASGGTYEQYF; CDR3nt: TGTGCCAGCAGTGAAGCTAGCGGCGGGACCTACGAGCAGTACTTC
j_gene: TRBJ2-1; d_gene: TRBD2; len: 16; v_gene: TRBV20-1; abundance: many; CDR3aa: CSARNLAGNYFNEQFF; CDR3nt: TGCAGTGCTAGGAACCTAGCGGGAAACTACTTCAATGAGCAGTTCTTC
j_gene: TRBJ1-5; d_gene: .; len: 15; v_gene: TRBV6-1; abundance: .; CDR3aa: CASSELPDSNQPQHF; CDR3nt: TGTGCCAGCAGTGAGCTCCCCGATAGCAATCAGCCCCAGCATTTT
j_gene: TRBJ2-1; d_gene: .; len: 11; v_gene: TRBV10-3; abundance: many; CDR3aa: CAISTSYEQFF; CDR3nt: TGTGCCATCAGTACCAGCTATGAGCAGTTCTTC
j_gene: TRBJ1-2; d_gene: .; len: 18; v_gene: TRBV20-1; abundance: .; CDR3aa: CSARDRDKSTFTNYGYTF; CDR3nt: TGCAGTGCTAGAGATCGAGATAAGTCGACGTTCACTAACTATGGCTACACCTTC
j_gene: TRBJ1-6; d_gene: .; len: 14; v_gene: TRBV20-1; abundance: few; CDR3aa: CSARGTSYNSPLHF; CDR3nt: TGCAGTGCTAGGGGTACCTCCTATAATTCACCCCTCCACTTT
j_gene: TRBJ2-2; d_gene: .; len: 12; v_gene: TRBV3-1; abundance: .; CDR3aa: CASSQRTGELFF; CDR3nt: TGTGCCAGCAGCCAAAGAACCGGGGAGCTGTTTTTT
j_gene: TRBJ2-7; d_gene: TRBD1; len: 15; v_gene: TRBV28; abundance: .; CDR3aa: CASSTTGTVSYEQYF; CDR3nt: TGTGCCAGCAGTACCACCGGGACAGTCTCCTACGAGCAGTACTTC
j_gene: TRBJ1-1; d_gene: TRBD1; len: 16; v_gene: TRBV7-6; abundance: many; CDR3aa: CASSLVPTGGATEAFF; CDR3nt: TGTGCCAGCAGCTTAGTCCCGACAGGGGGCGCCACTGAAGCTTTCTTT
j_gene: TRBJ1-2; d_gene: .; len: 15; v_gene: TRBV5-1; abundance: few; CDR3aa: CASSRGGGLDYGYTF; CDR3nt: TGCGCCAGCAGCCGAGGGGGGGGACTCGACTATGGCTACACCTTC
j_gene: TRBJ1-5; d_gene: .; len: 14; v_gene: TRBV14; abundance: .; CDR3aa: CASSIMGSNQPQHF; CDR3nt: TGTGCCAGCAGCATAATGGGAAGCAATCAGCCCCAGCATTTT
j_gene: TRBJ2-1; d_gene: .; len: 11; v_gene: TRBV5-6; abundance: many; CDR3aa: CASSFLNEQFF; CDR3nt: TGTGCCAGCAGCTTTTTGAATGAGCAGTTCTTC
j_gene: TRBJ1-5; d_gene: TRBD1; len: 21; v_gene: TRBV25-1; abundance: few; CDR3aa: CASSESAGGEGVVYSNQPQHF; CDR3nt: TGTGCCAGCAGTGAATCGGCAGGGGGCGAAGGTGTTGTCTATAGCAATCAGCCCCAGCATTTT
j_gene: TRBJ2-3; d_gene: .; len: 15; v_gene: TRBV2; abundance: many; CDR3aa: CASSLRGDETDTQYF; CDR3nt: TGTGCCAGCAGCCTCAGGGGTGACGAGACAGATACGCAGTATTTT
j_gene: TRBJ2-7; d_gene: TRBD1; len: 15; v_gene: TRBV18; abundance: .; CDR3aa: CASSPPGQGVYEQYF; CDR3nt: TGTGCCAGCTCACCCCCGGGACAGGGGGTTTACGAGCAGTACTTC
j_gene: TRBJ1-3; d_gene: .; len: 15; v_gene: TRBV6-5; abundance: few; CDR3aa: CASSYIQGTGNTIYF; CDR3nt: TGTGCCAGCAGTTATATCCAGGGAACTGGAAACACCATATATTTT
j_gene: TRBJ2-3; d_gene: .; len: 17; v_gene: TRBV7-3; abundance: many; CDR3aa: CASSLLGQGIGTDTQYF; CDR3nt: TGTGCCAGCAGCCTGCTCGGGCAGGGTATCGGCACAGATACGCAGTATTTT
j_gene: TRBJ2-1; d_gene: .; len: 15; v_gene: TRBV14; abundance: .; CDR3aa: CASSPFQRVSEGQFF; CDR3nt: TGTGCCAGCAGCCCTTTCCAGCGCGTCTCTGAGGGGCAGTTCTTC
j_gene: TRBJ2-7; d_gene: TRBD2; len: 14; v_gene: TRBV20-1; abundance: medium-sized; CDR3aa: CSATPRTSRLEQYF; CDR3nt: TGCAGTGCTACTCCAAGGACTAGCCGGCTCGAGCAGTACTTC
j_gene: TRBJ2-7; d_gene: TRBD1; len: 14; v_gene: TRBV30; abundance: .; CDR3aa: CAWSVPDRGDEQYF; CDR3nt: TGTGCCTGGAGTGTCCCGGACAGGGGCGACGAGCAGTACTTC